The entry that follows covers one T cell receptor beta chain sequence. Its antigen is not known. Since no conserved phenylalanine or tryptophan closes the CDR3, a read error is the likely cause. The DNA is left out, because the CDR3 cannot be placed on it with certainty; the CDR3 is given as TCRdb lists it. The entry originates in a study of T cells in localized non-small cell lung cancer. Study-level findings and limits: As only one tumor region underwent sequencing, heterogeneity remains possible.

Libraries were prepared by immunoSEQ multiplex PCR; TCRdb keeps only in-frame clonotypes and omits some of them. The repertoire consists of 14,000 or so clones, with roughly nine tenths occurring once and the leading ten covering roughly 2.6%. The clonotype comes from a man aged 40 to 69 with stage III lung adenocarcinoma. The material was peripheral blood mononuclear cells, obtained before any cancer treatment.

The CDR3 loop is CASSFRQGLPTI. The chain couples TRBV28 to TRBJ2-7; the tabulated D call, TRBD1, remains unverified against the DNA. The CDR3 numbers 12 amino acids, ends counted. Germline V lookup: CDR1 MDHEN, CDR2 SYDVKM.